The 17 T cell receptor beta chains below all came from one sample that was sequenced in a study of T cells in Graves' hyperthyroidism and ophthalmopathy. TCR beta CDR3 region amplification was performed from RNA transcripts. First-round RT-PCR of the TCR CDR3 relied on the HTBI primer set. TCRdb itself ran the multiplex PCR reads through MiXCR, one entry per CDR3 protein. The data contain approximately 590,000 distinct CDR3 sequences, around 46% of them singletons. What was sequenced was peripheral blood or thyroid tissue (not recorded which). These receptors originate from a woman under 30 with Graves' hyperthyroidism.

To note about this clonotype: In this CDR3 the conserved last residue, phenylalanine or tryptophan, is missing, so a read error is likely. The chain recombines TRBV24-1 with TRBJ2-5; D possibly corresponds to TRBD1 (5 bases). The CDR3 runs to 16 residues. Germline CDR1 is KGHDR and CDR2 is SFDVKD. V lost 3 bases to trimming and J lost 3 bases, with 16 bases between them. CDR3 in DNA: TGTGCCACCAGTGATCAAACTCAGGGTGTGAAAGAGACCCAGTACCTC. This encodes CATSDQTQGVKETQYL.

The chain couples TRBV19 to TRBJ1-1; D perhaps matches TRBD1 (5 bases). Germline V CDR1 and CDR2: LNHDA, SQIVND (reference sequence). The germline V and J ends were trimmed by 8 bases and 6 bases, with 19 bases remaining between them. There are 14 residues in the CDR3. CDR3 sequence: CASGAGGWLSEAFF. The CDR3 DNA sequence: TGTGCCAGTGGGGCCGGGGGATGGCTGTCTGAAGCTTTCTTT. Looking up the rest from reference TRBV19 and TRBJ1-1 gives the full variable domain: DGGITQSPKYLFRKEGQNVTLSCEQNLNHDAMYWYRQDPGQGLRLIYYSQIVNDFQKGDIAEGYSVSREKKESFPLTVTSAQKNPTAFYLCASGAGGWLSEAFFGQGTRLTVV.

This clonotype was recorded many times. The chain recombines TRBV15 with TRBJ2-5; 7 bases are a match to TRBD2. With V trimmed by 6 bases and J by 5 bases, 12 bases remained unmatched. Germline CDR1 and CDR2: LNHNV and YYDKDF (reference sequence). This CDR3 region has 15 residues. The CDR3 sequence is CATRDQLAHAETQYF. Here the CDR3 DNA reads TGTGCCACCAGGGACCAACTAGCGCATGCGGAGACCCAGTACTTC.

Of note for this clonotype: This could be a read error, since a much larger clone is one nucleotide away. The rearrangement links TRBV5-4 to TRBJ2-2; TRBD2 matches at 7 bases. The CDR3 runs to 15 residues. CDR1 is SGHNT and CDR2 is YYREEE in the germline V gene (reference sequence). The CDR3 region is CASSLPVGGTGEPFF. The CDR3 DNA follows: TGTGCCAGCAGCTTGCCCGTGGGAGGGACCGGGGAGCCGTTTTTT. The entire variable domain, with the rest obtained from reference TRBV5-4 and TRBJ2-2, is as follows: ETGVTQSPTHLIKTRGQQVTLRCSSQSGHNTVSWYQQALGQGPQFIFQYYREEENGRGNFPPRFSGLQFPNYSSELNVNALELDDSALYLCASSLPVGGTGEPFFGEGSRLTVL.

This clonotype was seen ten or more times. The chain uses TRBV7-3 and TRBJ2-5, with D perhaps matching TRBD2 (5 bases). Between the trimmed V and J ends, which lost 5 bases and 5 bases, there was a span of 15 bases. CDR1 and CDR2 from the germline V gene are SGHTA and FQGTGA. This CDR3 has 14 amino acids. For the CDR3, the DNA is TGTGCCAGCAGCGCCGCTAGCACGGGGGAGACCCAGTACTTC. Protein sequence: CASSAASTGETQYF.

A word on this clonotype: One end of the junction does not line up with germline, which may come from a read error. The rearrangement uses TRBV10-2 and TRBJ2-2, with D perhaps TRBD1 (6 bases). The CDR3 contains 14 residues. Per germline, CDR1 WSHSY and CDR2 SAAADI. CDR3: CASRGVLNTGELFF. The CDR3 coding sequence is TGTGCCAGCAGGGGAGTTCTTAACACCGGGGAGCTGTTTTTT.

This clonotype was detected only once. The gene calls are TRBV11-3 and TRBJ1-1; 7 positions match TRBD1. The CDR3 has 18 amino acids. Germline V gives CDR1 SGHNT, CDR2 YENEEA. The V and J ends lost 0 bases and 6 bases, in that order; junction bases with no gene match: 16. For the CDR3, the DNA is TGTGCCAGCAGCTTAGATCCATTCGGCCAAACAGGGGTCTCTGAAGCTTTCTTT. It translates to CASSLDPFGQTGVSEAFF. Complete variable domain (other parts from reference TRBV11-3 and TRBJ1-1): EAGVVQSPRYKIIEKKQPVAFWCNPISGHNTLYWYLQNLGQGPELLIRYENEEAVDDSQLPKDRFSAERLKGVDSTLKIQPAELGDSAVYLCASSLDPFGQTGVSEAFFGQGTRLTVV.

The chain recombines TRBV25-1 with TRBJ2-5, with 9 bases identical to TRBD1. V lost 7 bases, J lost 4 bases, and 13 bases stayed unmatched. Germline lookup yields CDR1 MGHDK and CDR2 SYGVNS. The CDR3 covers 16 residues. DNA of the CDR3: TGTGCCAGCACTCCAGTATTCGCGGGACAGGGAGAGACCCAGTACTTC. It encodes CASTPVFAGQGETQYF.

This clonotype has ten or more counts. This CDR3 reads CASSRDSITEAFF. In DNA form, the CDR3 reads TGTGCCAGTAGTCGGGACAGCATCACTGAAGCTTTCTTT. The chain uses TRBV19 and TRBJ1-1; TRBD1 aligns across 7 bases. This CDR3 comprises 13 residues. Germline values: CDR1 LNHDA, CDR2 SQIVND (reference sequence). Germline trimming cut 5 bases from V and 4 bases from J; bases unmatched to any gene: 4.

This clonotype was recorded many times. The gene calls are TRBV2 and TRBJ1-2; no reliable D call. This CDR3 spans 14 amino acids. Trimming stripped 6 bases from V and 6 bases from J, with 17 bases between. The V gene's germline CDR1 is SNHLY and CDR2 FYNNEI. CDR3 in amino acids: CASSTNLGRDGYTF. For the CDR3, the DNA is TGTGCCAGCAGCACCAACCTGGGGAGGGATGGCTACACCTTC.

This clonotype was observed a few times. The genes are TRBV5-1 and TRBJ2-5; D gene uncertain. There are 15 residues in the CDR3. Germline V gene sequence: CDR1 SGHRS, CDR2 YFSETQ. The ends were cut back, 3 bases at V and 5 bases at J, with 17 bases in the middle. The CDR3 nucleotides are TGCGCCAGCAGCTACGGGTGGTCGAAGGACGAGACCCAGTACTTC. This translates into CASSYGWSKDETQYF.

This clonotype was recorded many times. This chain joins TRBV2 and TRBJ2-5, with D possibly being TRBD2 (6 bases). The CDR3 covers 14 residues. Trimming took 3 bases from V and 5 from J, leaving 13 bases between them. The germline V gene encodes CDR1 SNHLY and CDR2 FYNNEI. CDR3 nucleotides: TGTGCCAGCAGTGAGGATGGCGGGAAGGAGACCCAGTACTTC. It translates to CASSEDGGKETQYF.

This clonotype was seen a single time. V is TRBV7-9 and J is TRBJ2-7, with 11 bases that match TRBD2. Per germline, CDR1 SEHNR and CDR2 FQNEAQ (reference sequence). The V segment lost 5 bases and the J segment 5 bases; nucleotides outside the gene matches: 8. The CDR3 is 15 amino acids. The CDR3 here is CASSRLAGGVDEQYF. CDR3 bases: TGTGCCAGCAGCCGTCTAGCGGGAGGCGTCGACGAGCAGTACTTC. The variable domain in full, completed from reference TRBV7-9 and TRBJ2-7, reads DTGVSQNPRHKITKRGQNVTFRCDPISEHNRLYWYRQTLGQGPEFLTYFQNEAQLEKSRLLSDRFSAERPKGSFSTLEIQRTEQGDSAMYLCASSRLAGGVDEQYFGPGTRLTVT.

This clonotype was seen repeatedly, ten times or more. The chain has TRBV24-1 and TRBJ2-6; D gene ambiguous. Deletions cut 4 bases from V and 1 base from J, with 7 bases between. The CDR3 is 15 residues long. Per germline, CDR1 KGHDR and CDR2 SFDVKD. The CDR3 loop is CATSEPGSGANVLTF. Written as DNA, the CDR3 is TGTGCCACCAGTGAACCTGGGTCTGGGGCCAACGTCCTGACTTTC.

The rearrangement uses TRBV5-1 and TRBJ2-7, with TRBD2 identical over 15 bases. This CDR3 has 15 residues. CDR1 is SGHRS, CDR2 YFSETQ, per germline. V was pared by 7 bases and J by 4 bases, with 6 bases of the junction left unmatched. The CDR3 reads CASRVGLAGGYEQYF. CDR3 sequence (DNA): TGCGCCAGCCGAGTGGGACTAGCGGGGGGTTACGAGCAGTACTTC. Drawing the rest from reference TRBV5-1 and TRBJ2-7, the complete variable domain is KAGVTQTPRYLIKTRGQQVTLSCSPISGHRSVSWYQQTPGQGLQFLFEYFSETQRNKGNFPGRFSGRQFSNSRSEMNVSTLELGDSALYLCASRVGLAGGYEQYFGPGTRLTVT.

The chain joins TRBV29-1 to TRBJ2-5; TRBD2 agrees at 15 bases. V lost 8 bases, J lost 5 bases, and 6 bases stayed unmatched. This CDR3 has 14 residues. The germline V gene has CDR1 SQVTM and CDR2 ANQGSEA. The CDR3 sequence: CSLGLAGGGETQYF. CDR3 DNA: TGCAGCTTGGGACTAGCGGGAGGAGGCGAGACCCAGTACTTC. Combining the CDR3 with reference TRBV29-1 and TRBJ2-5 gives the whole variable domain SAVISQKPSRDICQRGTSLTIQCQVDSQVTMMFWYRQQPGQSLTLIATANQGSEATYESGFVIDKFPISRPNLTFSTLTVSNMSPEDSSIYLCSLGLAGGGETQYFGPGTRLLVL.

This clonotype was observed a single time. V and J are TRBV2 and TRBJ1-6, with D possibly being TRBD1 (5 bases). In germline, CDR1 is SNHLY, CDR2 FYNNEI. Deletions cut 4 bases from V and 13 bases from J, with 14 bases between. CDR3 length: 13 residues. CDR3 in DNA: TGTGCCAGCAGTGCCCAGAGGGGATCCCCCCTCCACTTT. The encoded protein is CASSAQRGSPLHF.